These 27 T cell receptor beta chains share one sample of origin, sequenced in a study of neurological immune-mediated disorders. TCRdb fed the 5' RACE reads into MiXCR, producing one record per CDR3 protein. The sample has about 80,000 distinct CDR3 sequences, 5.8% seen once. Time point of the sample: longitudinal time-point 2. Sequencing was performed on PBMCs. All receptors derive from an older woman with multiple sclerosis.

At least ten counts were recorded for this clonotype. The chain links TRBV20-1 to TRBJ2-7, with D possibly being TRBD2 (6 bases). Deletions cut 1 base from V and 0 bases from J, with 13 bases between. CDR1 is DFQATT and CDR2 is SNEGSKA in the germline V gene (reference sequence). This CDR3 is built from 15 residues. CDR3 in DNA: TGCAGTGCTAGAGCCCCGGGACTCAGCTCCTACGAGCAGTACTTC. As protein: CSARAPGLSSYEQYF.

This clonotype was found a few times. V and J are TRBV20-1 and TRBJ1-1; D gene ambiguous. The V end lost 3 bases, the J end lost 0 bases, and 8 bases lay between the germline ends. CDR1 and CDR2 (germline): DFQATT, SNEGSKA (reference sequence). The CDR3 extends over 13 amino acids. As DNA, the CDR3 is TGCAGTGCTAGTCGTCAGTTGAACACTGAAGCTTTCTTT. As protein: CSASRQLNTEAFF.

V and J are TRBV20-1 and TRBJ1-1, with D maybe TRBD1 (6 bases). V was pared by 6 bases and J by 4 bases, with 12 bases between. CDR1 and CDR2 (germline): DFQATT, SNEGSKA (reference sequence). The CDR3 is 12 residues long. The CDR3 nucleotides are TGCAGTGCGGCAGGGGAGGTCACTGAAGCTTTCTTT. It encodes CSAAGEVTEAFF.

This clonotype has a count of ten or more. The CDR3 bases are TGCGCCAGCAGCTTGGATGGGGGGCCCGGGGAGCTGTTTTTT. Protein product: CASSLDGGPGELFF. The V call is TRBV5-1, the J call TRBJ2-2, with D perhaps matching TRBD1 or TRBD2 (6 bases each). V shed 0 bases and J shed 6 bases, with 9 bases lying between them. This CDR3 region has 14 residues. Germline assignment: CDR1 SGHRS and CDR2 YFSETQ.

This clonotype came up many times. The J gene is TRBJ2-7, the V gene TRBV10-3; 9 nucleotides align to TRBD1. The V segment lost 2 bases and the J segment 11 bases; nucleotides outside the gene matches: 13. CDR1 and CDR2 from the germline V gene are ENHRY and SYGVKD. The CDR3 runs 15 residues. The CDR3 nucleotides are TGTGCCATCAGTGAGACGGGGACAGGGAAGCCTTTGGAGTACTTC. This translates into CAISETGTGKPLEYF.

Within the sample, this clonotype is medium-sized. This chain connects TRBV20-1 to TRBJ2-2; a possible D gene is TRBD2 (5 bases). V lost 6 bases to trimming and J lost 6 bases, with 14 bases between them. Germline V gene data show CDR1 as DFQATT and CDR2 as SNEGSKA (reference sequence). The CDR3 length is 13 residues. This CDR3 is CSAEGYLAGELFF. As DNA, the CDR3 is TGCAGTGCCGAGGGTTATTTGGCCGGGGAGCTGTTTTTT.

This clonotype appeared many times. The genes are TRBV5-1 and TRBJ2-1; possibly TRBD1 for D (6 bases). The CDR3 is 15 amino acids. V lost 1 base and J 6 bases, leaving 14 bases between the germline ends. Germline V gene data show CDR1 as SGHRS and CDR2 as YFSETQ. The CDR3 DNA reads TGCGCCAGCAGCTTGAATATGGACAGTTCCAATGAGCAGTTCTTC. Translating gives CASSLNMDSSNEQFF.

This clonotype was found many times. The chain uses TRBV7-2 and TRBJ2-7; D unresolved. There are 14 residues in the CDR3. V lost 1 base and J 2 bases, leaving 9 bases between the germline ends. Germline CDR1 and CDR2: SGHTA and FQGNSA. In DNA, the CDR3 is TGTGCCAGCAGCTTAGTATCGACCCCCTACGAGCAGTACTTC. This translates into CASSLVSTPYEQYF.

V usage is TRBV3-1 and J usage is TRBJ1-5, with D tentatively TRBD1 (5 bases). The germline V gene has CDR1 LGHDT and CDR2 YNNKEL (reference sequence). V gave up 3 bases and J gave up 5 bases, with 11 bases separating them. The CDR3 extends over 14 amino acids. CDR3 residues: CASSHSGRDQPQHF. CDR3 in DNA: TGTGCCAGCAGCCACTCGGGCAGGGATCAGCCCCAGCATTTT.

This clonotype was seen many times. The V and J genes are TRBV27 and TRBJ2-2; D tentatively fits TRBD1 or TRBD2 (6 bases each). CDR3 length: 16 residues. Germline-derived CDR1 and CDR2 are MNHEY and SMNVEV (reference sequence). V lost 3 bases and J lost 7, with 18 bases in between. In DNA, the CDR3 is TGTGCCAGCAGTTTGAGAGGGGGAGGTTTGGGCGGGGAGCTGTTTTTT. Translating it yields CASSLRGGGLGGELFF.

This clonotype was recorded many times. The chain employs TRBV5-1 and TRBJ2-5; maybe TRBD1 (5 bases). Germline CDR1 and CDR2: SGHRS and YFSETQ. This CDR3 has 16 residues. Trimming took off 0 bases at V and 5 bases at J, with 17 bases between the two ends. For the CDR3, the DNA is TGCGCCAGCAGCTTGGTTCTAACAGGCCCCGGGGAGACCCAGTACTTC. Protein sequence: CASSLVLTGPGETQYF.

This clonotype has ten or more counts. The CDR3 sequence is CASSLAGPGMNTEAFF. The CDR3 nucleotides read TGCGCCAGCAGCTTGGCAGGGCCTGGTATGAACACTGAAGCTTTCTTT. V is TRBV5-1 and J is TRBJ1-1; tentatively, D is TRBD1 (5 bases). This CDR3 is built from 16 residues. V was shortened by 0 bases and J by 0 bases, with 12 bases between the two germline ends. Per germline, CDR1 SGHRS and CDR2 YFSETQ.

The table lists this clonotype with many counts. The V gene is TRBV7-9, the J gene TRBJ1-4; unclear D gene. The ends were cut back, 5 bases at V and 6 bases at J, with 13 bases in the middle. CDR1 is SEHNR and CDR2 is FQNEAQ in the germline V gene (reference sequence). The CDR3 spans 14 residues. CDR3 residues: CASSRKSRDEKLFF. The CDR3 coding sequence is TGTGCCAGCAGCCGAAAAAGTCGGGATGAAAAACTGTTTTTT.

In this sample, this clonotype turned up many times. The genes are TRBV5-1 and TRBJ1-1; TRBD1 aligns across 10 bases. The germline V gene has CDR1 SGHRS and CDR2 YFSETQ. The CDR3 contains 15 residues. J was trimmed by 1 base and V by 7 bases; bases with no gene match: 7. CDR3 in amino acids: CASFPGDRGNTEAFF. The CDR3 region has the DNA TGCGCCAGCTTTCCCGGGGACAGGGGGAACACTGAAGCTTTCTTT.

This clonotype has at least ten counts. Here the CDR3 reads CASSLEGTSGSYEQYF. The CDR3 DNA reads as TGTGCCAGCAGCTTAGAAGGGACTAGCGGCTCCTACGAGCAGTACTTC. This chain links TRBV7-2 with TRBJ2-7; 11 bases map to TRBD2. The CDR3 covers 16 residues. With V trimmed by 1 base and J by 0 bases, 2 bases remained unmatched. The germline gives CDR1 SGHTA, CDR2 FQGNSA.

This clonotype came up many times. The chain has TRBV18 and TRBJ1-4; 7 bases fit TRBD1. CDR3 length equals 15 residues. From germline, CDR1 is KGHSH and CDR2 LQKENI. V shed 5 bases, J shed 6 bases, and the junction held 9 bases outside the gene matches. The CDR3 DNA follows: TGTGCCAGCTCAAGAAACAGGGGAGAGGATGAAAAACTGTTTTTT. Translating it yields CASSRNRGEDEKLFF. Together with reference TRBV18 and TRBJ1-4, the CDR3 gives the full variable domain: NAGVMQNPRHLVRRRGQEARLRCSPMKGHSHVYWYRQLPEEGLKFMVYLQKENIIDESGMPKERFSAEFPKEGPSILRIQQVVRGDSAAYFCASSRNRGEDEKLFFGSGTQLSVL.

In its sample, this clonotype was seen many times. This chain links TRBV20-1 with TRBJ2-3; D might be TRBD1 (6 bases). This CDR3 has 13 amino acids. Germline assignment: CDR1 DFQATT and CDR2 SNEGSKA (reference sequence). V dropped 5 bases and J dropped 6 bases, with 15 bases sitting between them. In DNA, the CDR3 is TGCAGTGCTTTAGACAGGACCAAGGATACGCAGTATTTT. Translation gives CSALDRTKDTQYF.

This clonotype was seen ten or more times. The J gene is TRBJ1-2, the V gene TRBV18, with 7 bases aligning to TRBD1. V was pared by 0 bases and J by 2 bases, with 0 bases of the junction left unmatched. The CDR3 spans 14 residues. Germline V gives CDR1 KGHSH, CDR2 LQKENI. The CDR3 protein is CASSPPGGNYGYTF. The CDR3 DNA sequence: TGTGCCAGCTCACCACCAGGGGGCAACTATGGCTACACCTTC.

This clonotype showed up many times. The V and J genes are TRBV20-1 and TRBJ1-5; D remains unclear. CDR3 length: 12 residues. V gave up 3 bases and J gave up 7 bases, with 10 bases separating them. In germline, CDR1 is DFQATT, CDR2 SNEGSKA (reference sequence). The DNA of the CDR3 is TGCAGTGCTAGTCGGCAGGAACAGCCCCAGCATTTT. It specifies CSASRQEQPQHF.

Worth noting for this clonotype: Since a much larger clone is just one base distant, this may be a read error. It is unclear where the CDR3 begins or ends on the DNA, so no DNA is shown, and the CDR3 is as TCRdb lists it. V and J are TRBV3-1 and TRBJ2-7. Termini included, the CDR3 measures 14 amino acids. The germline CDR1 and CDR2 sequences are LGHDT and YNNKEL (reference sequence). The CDR3 here is CASSFGEGSYEHYF.

At least ten counts were recorded for this clonotype. J is TRBJ2-3 and V is TRBV4-1; weak D call: TRBD2 (6 bases). Trimming took 0 bases from V and 3 from J, leaving 13 bases between them. Germline CDR1 reads MGHRA; CDR2 reads YSYEKL. The CDR3 spans 16 residues. This chain's CDR3 is CASSQDSPGRTDTQYF. CDR3 sequence (DNA): TGCGCCAGCAGCCAAGACAGCCCGGGGAGGACAGATACGCAGTATTTT.

This clonotype has a count of ten or more. This chain joins TRBV5-1 and TRBJ1-6; D is perhaps TRBD1 (5 bases). Between the trimmed V and J ends, which lost 4 bases and 7 bases, there was a span of 15 bases. The CDR3 has 15 amino acids. Germline V gene lookup returns CDR1 SGHRS and CDR2 YFSETQ. CDR3 sequence reads: CASSPESGRNSPLHF. CDR3 DNA: TGCGCCAGCAGCCCCGAGTCAGGGAGAAATTCACCCCTCCACTTT.

This clonotype showed up many times. V is TRBV6-2 or TRBV6-3 and J is TRBJ2-5; 7 bases match TRBD2. The V gene end was trimmed by 6 bases and the J gene end by 5 bases; junction bases not matched to a gene: 15. This CDR3 region has 16 residues. Germline lookup yields CDR1 MNHEY and CDR2 SVGEGT. CDR3 DNA: TGTGCCAGCAGGGAGGCCGGGACTATCCCTCCCGAGACCCAGTACTTC. Translation: CASREAGTIPPETQYF.

This clonotype was recorded many times. This chain links TRBV7-9 with TRBJ1-1; TRBD1 is a possible D gene (5 bases). This CDR3 contains 14 residues. Germline V gives CDR1 SEHNR, CDR2 FQNEAQ (reference sequence). V lost 5 bases and J lost 0, with 10 bases in between. DNA of the CDR3: TGTGCCAGCAGCCCTGACAGATTGAACACTGAAGCTTTCTTT. This sequence encodes CASSPDRLNTEAFF.

Turning to this clonotype: Possible read error: a much larger clone is one base away. This chain joins TRBV5-4 and TRBJ2-1; 9 nucleotides match TRBD2. V gave up 0 bases and J gave up 3 bases; unmatched junction bases: 1. CDR1 and CDR2 from the germline V gene are SGHNT and YYREEE (reference sequence). The CDR3 runs to 15 residues. CDR3 nucleotides: TGTGCCAGCAGCTTGGGACTAGCGGACTACAATGAGCAGTTCTTC. Encoded protein: CASSLGLADYNEQFF.

Ten or more counts support this clonotype. The V and J genes are TRBV5-1 and TRBJ1-5; D is uncertain. The CDR3 totals 15 residues. Germline lookup yields CDR1 SGHRS and CDR2 YFSETQ. With 0 bases removed from V and 0 bases from J, the gap between germline ends came to 7 bases. Written as DNA, the CDR3 is TGCGCCAGCAGCTTGGCCGGCGGTAGCAATCAGCCCCAGCATTTT. It yields the protein CASSLAGGSNQPQHF.

The table lists this clonotype with many counts. This rearrangement joins TRBV29-1 to TRBJ2-2; a possible D gene is TRBD2 (5 bases). Germline CDR1 SQVTM, CDR2 ANQGSEA. The CDR3 totals 12 residues. The V end was cut by 5 bases, the J end by 5 bases, with 9 bases between. CDR3: CSVYPGTGELFF. CDR3 DNA sequence: TGCAGCGTTTACCCGGGGACCGGGGAGCTGTTTTTT.